This T cell receptor (beta chain) was found in a study of T cells after yellow fever vaccination. Overall study context: Fractions containing few cells were prepared with SMART-Seq v4 Ultra Low Input. Whole-study findings and limits: Across the CD4 and CD8 compartments, a small share of clonotypes was present in both. Clones from primary vaccination mostly reappeared after the booster (around 96% CD4, over 85% CD8).

Universal primer sites and UMIs were introduced during 5'RACE template-switching synthesis of TCR cDNA. TCRdb used MiXCR to reprocess the 5' RACE reads, holding one entry per CDR3 protein. The profile shows 250,000 to 300,000 distinct CDR3 sequences, roughly 13% of them singletons. This clonotype has only a few counts. Its specificity is unknown. The CDR3 length is 16 residues. Germline-derived CDR1 and CDR2 are KGHDR and SFDVKD. The ends lost 0 bases at V and 3 bases at J; junction bases unmatched: 1. V usage is TRBV24-1 and J usage is TRBJ2-1; TRBD2 matches 10 bases. The TCR originated in a man aged 25-40 years who received the YFV17D yellow fever vaccine. Sequenced material: CD4+ T cells sorted from PBMCs, taken 45 days after the yellow fever booster vaccination. DNA of the CDR3: TGTGCCACCAGTGATTTGGTAGCGGGAGGCTACAATGAGCAGTTCTTC. Translation gives CATSDLVAGGYNEQFF.